This is a list of T cell receptor beta chains from one sample in a study of PD-1 blockade in classical Hodgkin lymphoma. The assay was immunoSEQ multiplex PCR, and TCRdb's table has in-frame clones only and misses some. The sample holds roughly 15,000 clones, roughly 84% seen once. The material sequenced was peripheral blood mononuclear cells (PBMCs), taken before the second cycle of nivolumab. The receptors here all came from a human donor with classical Hodgkin lymphoma. Each CDR3 is given with its conserved first and last residue. D genes are given only for firm matches. Some rows mark clone size as missing; the rest say once, few, many or name a class of expanded clone.

J gene | clone size | V gene | D gene | CDR3 DNA | CDR3 protein
TRBJ2-2 | - | TRBV18 | TRBD2 | TGTGCCAGCTCACCACAGGCTAGCGGGAGAGGCGGCGGGGAGCTGTTTTTT | CASSPQASGRGGGELFF
TRBJ1-1 | - | TRBV5-1 | - | TGCGCCAGCAGCCCGGGAGAAAGATTATCGTCTTTCTTT | CASSPGERLSSFF
TRBJ1-5 | few | TRBV7-9 | - | TGTGCCAGCAGCCCCAGGGAGAGCAATCAGCCCCAGCATTTT | CASSPRESNQPQHF
TRBJ2-5 | - | TRBV10-3 | - | TGTGCCATCAGTGAGTCTGGGAGAAAATACTTC | CAISESGRKYF
TRBJ2-2 | - | TRBV5-3 | - | TGTGCCAGAAGCTTGGGTGTGGGGCCGGCTAACACCGGGGAGCTGTTTTTT | CARSLGVGPANTGELFF
TRBJ2-7 | - | TRBV15 | TRBD1 | TGTGCCACCAGCAGGTGGACAGGGACCCCCTACGAGCAGTACTTC | CATSRWTGTPYEQYF
TRBJ2-7 | - | TRBV15 | - | TGTGCCACCAGCAGAGATCCAGGCCGGACCTACGAGCAGTACTTC | CATSRDPGRTYEQYF
TRBJ1-1 | few | TRBV5-1 | - | TGCGCCAGCAGCTGGGCCTATGGGACATCCTCTGAAGCTTTCTTT | CASSWAYGTSSEAFF
TRBJ2-3 | - | TRBV6-5 | TRBD2 | TGTGCCAGCAGGGCCTACCGGGGGGGATTAGATACGCAGTATTTT | CASRAYRGGLDTQYF
TRBJ1-2 | - | TRBV6-5 | TRBD1 | TGTGCCAGCAGTAGTCGGACAGGGGGAGGCTACACCTTC | CASSSRTGGGYTF
TRBJ1-3 | - | TRBV6-1 | - | TGTGCCAGCAGCCCCAGAACTAGCTCTGGAAACACCATATATTTT | CASSPRTSSGNTIYF
TRBJ1-5 | - | TRBV6-1 | - | TGTGCCAGCAGTGATACGGGGACCGTCGCGAGTCAGCCCCAGCATTTT | CASSDTGTVASQPQHF
TRBJ1-2 | - | TRBV5-1 | - | TGCGCCAGCAGCTTGGTAGCGGCGGGCCAGGGATATGGCTACACCTTC | CASSLVAAGQGYGYTF
TRBJ2-3 | - | TRBV6-1 | - | TGTGCCAGCAGTGAACTAGATACGCAGTATTTT | CASSELDTQYF
TRBJ1-1 | once | TRBV12-5 | TRBD1 | TGTGCTAGTGGGCCCGGACAGGGGAACACTGAAGCTTTCTTT | CASGPGQGNTEAFF
TRBJ2-3 | - | TRBV7-9 | TRBD1 | TGTGCCAGCAGCTTAGGCGCACAGGGGGCGGGCGGAGATACGCAGTATTTT | CASSLGAQGAGGDTQYF
TRBJ2-7 | - | TRBV11-2 | TRBD1 | TGTGCCAGCAGCTTCAACAGGGGAATCTACGAGCAGTACTTC | CASSFNRGIYEQYF
TRBJ1-2 | - | TRBV6-5 | TRBD1 | TGTGCCAGCAGCCCTACAGGGGGCTATGGCTACACCTTC | CASSPTGGYGYTF
TRBJ1-1 | few | TRBV28 | - | TGTGCCAGCAGTTTTTTTTTAGAGGGGGAAGCTTTCTTT | CASSFFLEGEAFF
TRBJ2-3 | once | TRBV19 | - | TGTGCCAGTAGTATGGGGGGCACGATCATGAATACGCAGTATTTT | CASSMGGTIMNTQYF
TRBJ2-2 | - | TRBV6-6 | - | TGTGCCAGCAGTTATGACAGTGGCACCGGGGAGCTGTTTTTT | CASSYDSGTGELFF
TRBJ2-5 | - | TRBV29-1 | - | TGCAGCGTTGGACAGAGCCAAGAGACCCAGTACTTC | CSVGQSQETQYF
TRBJ2-7 | - | TRBV7-8 | - | TGTGCCAGCAGCTTAGGACTAGTAACTCGGGTATTAGTCTACGAGCAGTACTTC | CASSLGLVTRVLVYEQYF
TRBJ1-6 | - | TRBV5-5 | - | TGTGCCAGCAGCTTGGGAGAGTGGCGGATCAATTCACCCCTCCACTTT | CASSLGEWRINSPLHF
TRBJ2-5 | - | TRBV28 | - | TGTGCCAGCAGTTTGATGGGGGGCCAAGAGACCCAGTACTTC | CASSLMGGQETQYF
TRBJ2-5 | once | TRBV30 | - | TGTGCCTGGTGCCAAACCCTTTTACAAGAGACCCAGTACTTC | CAWCQTLLQETQYF
TRBJ2-3 | - | TRBV11-1 | - | TGTGCCAGCAGCGAAAGAGGGGGAGTCCAGAGCACAGATACGCAGTATTTT | CASSERGGVQSTDTQYF
TRBJ1-1 | - | TRBV19 | - | TGTGCCAGTAGTGATCCCATGAACACTGAAGCTTTCTTT | CASSDPMNTEAFF
TRBJ2-7 | once | TRBV4-1 | - | TGCGCCAGCAGCCAAGGATCGGCAGGGTCCTACGAGCAGTACTTC | CASSQGSAGSYEQYF
TRBJ2-5 | - | TRBV7-5 | - | TGTGCCAGAAGCTTAGCTAGCGGGGGCCAAGAGACCCAGTACTTC | CARSLASGGQETQYF
TRBJ1-3 | - | TRBV6-5 | - | TGTGCCAGCAGGGGCTGGACCTCTGGAAACACCATATATTTT | CASRGWTSGNTIYF
TRBJ1-1 | - | TRBV6-5 | - | TGTGCCAGCAGTTTAAACAAGTACACTGAAGCTTTCTTT | CASSLNKYTEAFF
TRBJ2-2 | - | TRBV9 | - | TGTGCCAGCAGCGTAGGAGCTCCGGGGCCCGGGGAGCTGTTTTTT | CASSVGAPGPGELFF
TRBJ1-1 | - | TRBV10-3 | - | TGTGCCATCATGCAGGGAACGATGAACACTGAAGCTTTCTTT | CAIMQGTMNTEAFF
TRBJ1-1 | - | TRBV10-3 | TRBD1 | TGTGCCATCAGTGAGGCACAGGGGGATGTGCTGACTGAAGCTTTCTTT | CAISEAQGDVLTEAFF
TRBJ1-5 | - | TRBV4-1 | - | TGCGCCAGCAGCCAAGAGAGGCAGGGTAATCAGCCCCAGCATTTT | CASSQERQGNQPQHF
TRBJ1-2 | - | TRBV6-1 | TRBD1 | TGTGCCAGCAGTGACGGGACAGGCTATGGCTACACCTTC | CASSDGTGYGYTF
TRBJ2-7 | - | TRBV6-1 | TRBD1 | TGTGCCAGCAGTGAAGAAGACAGGGGGGACTACGAGCAGTACTTC | CASSEEDRGDYEQYF
TRBJ1-1 | - | TRBV7-9 | - | TGTGCCAGCAGCTCCGGAGGAGGGGGGTATAGCACTGAAGCTTTCTTT | CASSSGGGGYSTEAFF
TRBJ2-1 | few | TRBV7-8 | TRBD2 | TGTGCCAGCAGCTTAGCCCTCCTACGGACTAGCGGGAGCAATGAGCAGTTCTTC | CASSLALLRTSGSNEQFF
TRBJ2-3 | - | TRBV11-3 | TRBD2 | TGTGCCAGCAGCCCGGGGACTAGCGCAATCACAGATACGCAGTATTTT | CASSPGTSAITDTQYF
TRBJ2-7 | - | TRBV28 | - | TGTGCCAGCAGTCCGATACCAGCATGGGGGTCCTACGAGCAGTACTTC | CASSPIPAWGSYEQYF
TRBJ1-2 | - | TRBV11-3 | - | TGTGCCAGCAGCTTAGCGAGGGAAGGGGGCTACACCTTC | CASSLAREGGYTF
TRBJ1-5 | once | TRBV18 | TRBD1 | TGTGCCAGCTCCCAAGCGGACAGGAATCAGCCCCAGCATTTT | CASSQADRNQPQHF
TRBJ2-7 | - | TRBV21-1 | - | TGTGCCAGCAGCAAAGGAGCGACGGGACAGGGGTTCGAGCAGTACTTC | CASSKGATGQGFEQYF
TRBJ2-7 | - | TRBV27 | TRBD2 | TGTGCCAGCAGTTTTGGGAGGGACCGGGAGCAGTACTTC | CASSFGRDREQYF
TRBJ1-2 | - | TRBV7-2 | - | TGTGCCAGCAGTCCTGGGACGGACTATGGCTACACCTTC | CASSPGTDYGYTF
TRBJ1-1 | few | TRBV19 | - | TGTGCCAGTGGTGTCACGGAACGGTACACTGAAGCTTTCTTT | CASGVTERYTEAFF
TRBJ1-2 | once | TRBV5-1 | - | TGCGCCAGCAGCTTGACAGCTAGTCCCTATGGCTACACCTTC | CASSLTASPYGYTF
TRBJ2-7 | - | TRBV9 | - | TGTGCCAGCAGCGAGGACAGCCGAGGGGCTTACGAGCAGTACTTC | CASSEDSRGAYEQYF
TRBJ2-7 | - | TRBV2 | - | TGTGCCAGCAGTGGGGCCGGCTTC | CASSGAGF
TRBJ2-2 | - | TRBV25-1 | TRBD2 | TGTGCCAGCAGTGAGGGACTAGCGGGAGGGCCGAACACCGGGGAGCTGTTTTTT | CASSEGLAGGPNTGELFF
TRBJ1-2 | - | TRBV28 | TRBD1 | TGTGCCAGCAGTTTAAATTCAGGGGGCTATGGCTACACCTTC | CASSLNSGGYGYTF
TRBJ2-7 | - | TRBV6-5 | TRBD1 | TGTGCCAGCAGTGATTGGGCAGGGGGCCACGAGCAGTACTTC | CASSDWAGGHEQYF
TRBJ1-5 | - | TRBV7-9 | - | TGTGCCAGCAGCTTAGAATACGGGGAGAATACCAAGGGTCAGCCCCAGCATTTT | CASSLEYGENTKGQPQHF